This entry describes one T cell receptor (beta chain). The data stem from a study of control samples from healthy donors and cancer patients. Clones were sequenced by immunoSEQ multiplex PCR, and TCRdb holds only the in-frame ones, with some missing. Counted here are some 200,000 clones, roughly 91% occurring once; the ten biggest clones make up 1.5%. CDR3 length equals 11 residues. CDR1 is SQVTM, CDR2 ANQGSEA, per germline. The V end lost 5 bases, the J end lost 0 bases, and 4 bases lay between the germline ends. Sequenced input: blood. The chain has TRBV29-1 and TRBJ1-1; D ambiguous. This clonotype was sampled from a woman aged 25 to 39 in good health. CDR3 nucleotide sequence: TGCAGCGTTAAGGTGAACACTGAAGCTTTCTTT. Amino acids: CSVKVNTEAFF. The full variable domain, rest sourced from reference TRBV29-1 and TRBJ1-1, is SAVISQKPSRDICQRGTSLTIQCQVDSQVTMMFWYRQQPGQSLTLIATANQGSEATYESGFVIDKFPISRPNLTFSTLTVSNMSPEDSSIYLCSVKVNTEAFFGQGTRLTVV.